Listed here are 31 T cell receptor beta chains from one sample, sequenced in a study of T cell clonality in common variable immunodeficiency. The study, taken as a whole, reports: Reportedly, TCR beta sequences from common variable immunodeficiency showed fewer deletions and N-nucleotide insertions.

The table came from immunoSEQ multiplex PCR; TCRdb's copy has only in-frame clones and leaves some out. Listed for the sample are just over 15,000 clones, none seen a single time. Which antigens these TCRs recognize remains unknown. The sequencing sample was made of peripheral blood mononuclear cells. The receptors were sampled from a human donor with common variable immunodeficiency.

The sequenced CDR3 bases are TGTGCCAGCAAAGGGGGGGCGCGAGGCACAGATACG. This codes for CASKGGARGTDT. The whole CDR3 is CASKGGARGTDTQYF. J is TRBJ2-3 and V is TRBV2; tentatively, D is TRBD2 (7 bases). The read halts 3 residues ahead of the CDR3 end, with the missing end drawn from the germline J gene. V lost 7 bases and J 1 base, leaving 15 bases between the germline ends. The CDR3 runs 15 residues. Germline CDR1 SNHLY, CDR2 FYNNEI. The full variable domain, completed using reference TRBV2 and TRBJ2-3, is EPEVTQTPSHQVTQMGQEVILRCVPISNHLYFYWYRQILGQKVEFLVSFYNNEISEKSEIFDDQFSVERPDGSNFTLKIRSTKLEDSAMYFCASKGGARGTDTQYFGPGTRLTVL.

This clone showed up just a few times. The DNA ends 3 residues before the CDR3 does, and the rest of the CDR3 is filled in from the germline J gene. The rearrangement links TRBV18 to TRBJ2-1, with a tentative D call TRBD2 (7 bases). V was cut by 0 bases and J by 5 bases, with 14 bases left in between. The CDR3 is 16 residues long. The germline gives CDR1 KGHSH, CDR2 LQKENI. The DNA read from the CDR3 is TGTGCCAGCTCACCACCGTCGGGGGGCGTCGACAATGAG. Residues: CASSPPSGGVDNE. The entire CDR3 sequence reads CASSPPSGGVDNEQFF.

As concerns this clone: The read ends 3 residues early relative to the CDR3; the germline J gene fills the gap. The chain employs TRBV7-2 and TRBJ2-7; 8 bases match TRBD2. The CDR3 is made up of 15 amino acids. After removal of 0 bases from V and 2 bases from J, the junction contained 3 bases not matched to a gene. Per the germline V gene, CDR1 is SGHTA and CDR2 is FQGNSA. Incomplete CDR3 DNA: TGTGCCAGCAGCTTAGCAAGCGGGAGCGCCTACGAG. This gives the protein CASSLASGSAYE. The CDR3 reads in full as CASSLASGSAYEQYF. The variable domain in full, completed from reference TRBV7-2 and TRBJ2-7, reads GAGVSQSPSNKVTEKGKDVELRCDPISGHTALYWYRQSLGQGLEFLIYFQGNSAPDKSGLPSDRFSAERTGGSVSTLTIQRTQQEDSAVYLCASSLASGSAYEQYFGPGTRLTVT.

On this clone itself: The read comes to an end 3 residues before the CDR3 does, leaving the germline J gene to fill in the end. The gene calls are TRBV7-2 and TRBJ2-1; TRBD2 matches 7 bases. The CDR3 extends over 14 amino acids. Unmatched junction bases numbered 11, after V lost 6 bases and J lost 9 bases. From germline, CDR1 is SGHTA and CDR2 FQGNSA. The CDR3 spells CASRKYGSGGEQFF. The CDR3 DNA, read in part, is TGTGCCAGCAGAAAATACGGGTCGGGGGGTGAG. The complete variable domain, with remaining parts taken from reference TRBV7-2 and TRBJ2-1, reads GAGVSQSPSNKVTEKGKDVELRCDPISGHTALYWYRQSLGQGLEFLIYFQGNSAPDKSGLPSDRFSAERTGGSVSTLTIQRTQQEDSAVYLCASRKYGSGGEQFFGPGTRLTVL.

In its sample, this clone was seen many times. The read is 3 residues too short to cover the CDR3 end, so that end is filled in from the germline J gene. Other DNA sequences of this sample code for an identical CDR3. The genes are TRBV13 and TRBJ2-3, with D possibly matching TRBD1 (5 bases). The CDR3 is made up of 14 amino acids. Per germline, CDR1 PRHDT and CDR2 FYEKMQ (reference sequence). CDR3 in amino acids: CASSTHRSSGPQYF. CDR3 DNA (partial): TGTGCCAGCAGCACCCACAGGTCCTCTGGTCCG. Drawing the rest from reference TRBV13 and TRBJ2-3, the complete variable domain is AAGVIQSPRHLIKEKRETATLKCYPIPRHDTVYWYQQGPGQDPQFLISFYEKMQSDKGSIPDRFSAQQFSDYHSELNMSSLELGDSALYFCASSTHRSSGPQYFGPGTRLTVL.

This clone was seen more than once but under ten times. The CDR3 end is not reached by the read, which stops 3 residues before it; the germline J gene fills it in. V usage is TRBV6-1 and J usage is TRBJ1-2; 7 bases map to TRBD1. The CDR3 totals 15 residues. Losses at the gene ends were 3 bases for V and 2 bases for J; bases not matched to a gene: 6. Germline CDR1 and CDR2: MNHNS and SASEGT. The CDR3 bases that were read are TGTGCCAGCAGTGACCGGACAGGCCCAAACTATGGC. Translation gives CASSDRTGPNYG. The whole CDR3 sequence reads CASSDRTGPNYGYTF.

The table lists this clone with a few counts. The CDR3 is cut off 3 residues early in the read; its end comes from the germline J gene. The chain uses TRBV7-9 and TRBJ1-1; 7 bases agree with TRBD1. From germline, CDR1 is SEHNR and CDR2 FQNEAQ (reference sequence). The CDR3 is made up of 13 amino acids. The CDR3 DNA, read in part, is TGTGCCAGCAGCACCTTCGACAGGGAGGCA. Protein sequence: CASSTFDREA. The whole CDR3 protein is CASSTFDREAAFF.

Only a few counts were recorded for this clone. The CDR3 is cut off 3 residues early in the read; its end comes from the germline J gene. The rearrangement uses TRBV7-9 and TRBJ1-2; D is possibly TRBD1 (5 bases). The CDR3 extends over 15 amino acids. Deletions cut 1 base from V and 2 bases from J, with 11 bases between. Germline V gives CDR1 SEHNR, CDR2 FQNEAQ (reference sequence). The DNA read from the CDR3 is TGTGCCAGCAGCTTAGATGCGGGGCCCAACTATGGC. Translation gives CASSLDAGPNYG. The complete CDR3 protein is CASSLDAGPNYGYTF.

This clone was found many times. The CDR3 end is not reached by the read, which stops 3 residues before it; the germline J gene fills it in. V gene TRBV6-1 combines with J gene TRBJ2-7; 10 bases are shared with TRBD2. CDR3 size: 15 residues. The V and J ends lost 2 bases and 1 base, in that order; junction bases with no gene match: 2. The germline gives CDR1 MNHNS, CDR2 SASEGT. The CDR3 reads CASSERTSGSYEQYF. CDR3 DNA, as far as it was read: TGTGCCAGCAGTGAAAGGACTAGCGGTTCCTACGAG.

With respect to this clone: The sequenced fragment ends 3 residues before the CDR3 boundary, so the rest is inferred from the germline J gene. The chain links TRBV19 to TRBJ1-2; D gene unclear. CDR1 is LNHDA, CDR2 SQIVND, per germline (reference sequence). V was pared by 3 bases and J by 2 bases, with 7 bases between. The CDR3 runs to 13 residues. The CDR3 loop reads CASSILRNYGYTF. CDR3 DNA, as far as it was read: TGTGCCAGTAGTATCCTCAGAAACTATGGC.

On this clone: The read is 3 residues too short to cover the CDR3 end, so that end is filled in from the germline J gene. The V gene is TRBV18, the J gene TRBJ2-5, with D maybe TRBD1 (6 bases). The CDR3 loop spans 17 amino acids. V shed 3 bases and J shed 2 bases, with 19 bases lying between them. Germline lookup yields CDR1 KGHSH and CDR2 LQKENI. CDR3 amino acids: CASSPAPPRDNQETQYF. The DNA read from the CDR3 is TGTGCCAGCTCACCGGCCCCCCCCCGGGACAATCAAGAGACC.

In regard to this clone: The DNA ends 3 residues before the CDR3 does, and the rest of the CDR3 is filled in from the germline J gene. J is TRBJ1-1 and V is TRBV19, with 8 bases fitting TRBD1. With 5 bases clipped from V and 0 bases from J, the junction kept 2 bases outside the gene matches. CDR3 length: 14 amino acids. Germline V lookup: CDR1 LNHDA, CDR2 SQIVND (reference sequence). CDR3 DNA, as far as it was read: TGTGCCAGTAGTCGACAGGGGATGAACACTGAA. It yields the protein CASSRQGMNTE. The full CDR3 protein is CASSRQGMNTEAFF.

This clone came up a few times. Read sequence stops 3 residues before the CDR3 end, and the germline J gene provides the missing end. The chain carries TRBV7-2 and TRBJ2-5; TRBD1 might be the D (5 bases). The V gene's germline CDR1 is SGHTA and CDR2 FQGNSA. The germline V and J ends were trimmed by 0 bases and 3 bases, with 11 bases remaining between them. The CDR3 consists of 15 residues. The CDR3 protein is CASSLAGQPKETQYF. The sequenced part of the CDR3 DNA is TGTGCCAGCAGCTTAGCGGGGCAGCCAAAAGAGACC.

A few counts support this clone. The read ends 3 residues shy of where the CDR3 ends; the end is completed using the germline J gene. V gene TRBV6-1 combines with J gene TRBJ2-1; possibly TRBD2 for D (6 bases). CDR3 length equals 15 residues. Trimming took 4 bases from V and 5 from J, leaving 15 bases between them. The germline gives CDR1 MNHNS, CDR2 SASEGT. The CDR3 DNA, read in part, is TGTGCCAGCAGTGTGAGAGGGACTGGTCACAATGAG. Translating it yields CASSVRGTGHNE. The complete CDR3 protein is CASSVRGTGHNEQFF.

There are many counts of this clone. The read gets to within 3 residues of the CDR3 end, and the germline J gene fills in the rest. The chain has TRBV3-1 (or the pseudogene TRBV3-2) and TRBJ2-7; 7 bases map to TRBD1. CDR1 and CDR2 (germline): LGHDT, YNNKEL (reference sequence). V lost 4 bases and J lost 6; bases outside the gene matches: 12. The CDR3 spans 15 residues. CDR3 bases read: TGTGCCAGCAGCCCGACAGGGTTTTCGGGTCTCGAG. Translating it yields CASSPTGFSGLE. From start to end, the CDR3 is CASSPTGFSGLEQYF.

This clone came up a few times. The read ends 3 residues early relative to the CDR3; the germline J gene fills the gap. This sample also contains other DNA sequences that code for the same CDR3. The rearrangement links TRBV20-1 to TRBJ2-3; D unclear. There are 12 residues in the CDR3. V was pared by 7 bases and J by 0 bases, with 8 bases between. Per the germline V gene, CDR1 is DFQATT and CDR2 is SNEGSKA (reference sequence). The sequenced CDR3 bases are TGCAGTGTCAGTGGTAGCACAGATACG. Its protein product is CSVSGSTDT. In full, the CDR3 reads CSVSGSTDTQYF.

To note about this clone: The missing CDR3 end, 3 residues past where the read stops, is filled in from the germline J gene. The genes are TRBV18 and TRBJ1-2; 8 bases are shared with TRBD1. This CDR3 spans 13 amino acids. Losses at the gene ends were 3 bases for V and 4 bases for J; bases not matched to a gene: 1. The germline V gene encodes CDR1 KGHSH and CDR2 LQKENI. CDR3 DNA (partial): TGTGCCAGCTCACCGACAGGGGTCTATGGC. This translates into CASSPTGVYG. The full CDR3 is CASSPTGVYGYTF. Filled out from reference TRBV18 and TRBJ1-2, the complete variable domain reads NAGVMQNPRHLVRRRGQEARLRCSPMKGHSHVYWYRQLPEEGLKFMVYLQKENIIDESGMPKERFSAEFPKEGPSILRIQQVVRGDSAAYFCASSPTGVYGYTFGSGTRLTVV.

Details on this clone: The read ends 3 residues shy of where the CDR3 ends; the end is completed using the germline J gene. The J gene is TRBJ2-7, the V gene TRBV7-6, with TRBD1 identical over 9 bases. Germline V lookup: CDR1 SGHVS, CDR2 FNYEAQ. Germline trimming cut 1 base from V and 0 bases from J; bases unmatched to any gene: 1. The CDR3 sequence is 15 residues long. This CDR3 is CASSLVGQGSYEQYF. CDR3 bases read: TGTGCCAGCAGCTTAGTGGGACAGGGCTCCTACGAG.

As regards this clone: The read comes to an end 3 residues before the CDR3 does, leaving the germline J gene to fill in the end. This rearrangement joins TRBV19 to TRBJ2-1; 7 bases align to TRBD2. Losses at the gene ends were 6 bases for V and 7 bases for J; bases not matched to a gene: 6. The CDR3 covers 13 residues. CDR1 is LNHDA, CDR2 SQIVND, per germline (reference sequence). Here the CDR3 reads CASRRIGGNEQFF. The CDR3 DNA, read in part, is TGTGCCAGTAGGCGGATCGGGGGGAATGAG.

This clone has only a few counts. From the germline J gene comes the end of the CDR3, since the read stops 3 residues before it. This rearrangement joins TRBV13 to TRBJ2-7; the match to TRBD1 covers 9 bases. The CDR3 length is 14 residues. CDR1 and CDR2 (germline): PRHDT, FYEKMQ (reference sequence). Trimming removed 2 bases from V and 3 bases from J; junction bases left unmatched: 2. The CDR3 DNA, read in part, is TGTGCCAGCAGCTTATCGGACAGGGGCTACGAG. It yields the protein CASSLSDRGYE. The entire CDR3 protein reads CASSLSDRGYEQYF.

Ten or more counts support this clone. Partial CDR3 DNA: TGTGCCATCAGTGGCAGGACTAGTCAGTTGAATGAG. Residues: CAISGRTSQLNE. The CDR3 reads in full as CAISGRTSQLNEQFF. The chain combines TRBV10-3 with TRBJ2-1; 7 bases line up with TRBD2. The read falls 3 residues short of the CDR3 end, and the missing part is taken from the germline J gene. The ends lost 4 bases at V and 7 bases at J; junction bases unmatched: 10. CDR1 and CDR2 (germline): ENHRY, SYGVKD. This CDR3 has 15 amino acids.

Regarding this clone: The CDR3 goes on 3 residues after the read ends, and that part is filled in from the germline J gene. V usage is TRBV7-9 and J usage is TRBJ2-7, with D tentatively TRBD1 (6 bases). The CDR3 is 15 amino acids. The V gene's germline CDR1 is SEHNR and CDR2 FQNEAQ (reference sequence). Deletions cut 1 base from V and 5 bases from J, with 15 bases between. Here the CDR3 reads CASSLVGHKSDEQYF. CDR3 DNA (partial): TGTGCCAGCAGCTTAGTGGGACATAAGAGCGACGAG.

With regard to this clone: The read finishes 3 residues shy of the CDR3 end, and the germline J gene is used to complete it. V is TRBV5-1 and J is TRBJ2-1; perhaps TRBD1 as D (6 bases). There are 16 residues in the CDR3. The ends were cut back, 4 bases at V and 7 bases at J, with 21 bases in the middle. Per germline, CDR1 SGHRS and CDR2 YFSETQ. CDR3 region: CASSLSRTEVRNEQFF. The sequenced CDR3 bases are TGCGCCAGCAGCCTTTCCCGGACAGAAGTGAGGAATGAG. The full variable domain, completed using reference TRBV5-1 and TRBJ2-1, is KAGVTQTPRYLIKTRGQQVTLSCSPISGHRSVSWYQQTPGQGLQFLFEYFSETQRNKGNFPGRFSGRQFSNSRSEMNVSTLELGDSALYLCASSLSRTEVRNEQFFGPGTRLTVL.

This clone has a handful of counts. The sequenced fragment ends 3 residues before the CDR3 boundary, so the rest is inferred from the germline J gene. The V call is TRBV6-2 or TRBV6-3, the J call TRBJ1-1, with 9 nucleotides matching TRBD1. The CDR3 is made up of 16 amino acids. V was clipped by 2 bases and J by 5 bases; unmatched bases: 9. The germline V gene encodes CDR1 MNHEY and CDR2 SVGEGT. The CDR3 reads CASSYPPGTGFTEAFF. Incomplete CDR3 DNA: TGTGCCAGCAGTTACCCCCCTGGGACAGGGTTTACTGAA.

A note on this clone: The CDR3 end lies 3 residues beyond the end of the read and is filled in from the germline J gene. The sample contains more than one DNA sequence encoding this CDR3. This chain joins TRBV19 and TRBJ1-5, with D maybe TRBD1 (6 bases). With 1 base removed from V and 4 bases from J, the gap between germline ends came to 8 bases. Germline V gene lookup returns CDR1 LNHDA and CDR2 SQIVND (reference sequence). The CDR3 is made up of 14 amino acids. Incomplete CDR3 DNA: TGTGCCAGTAGTATAGGGAGGGGGAATCAGCCC. Amino acid sequence: CASSIGRGNQP. The entire CDR3 protein reads CASSIGRGNQPQHF. The full variable domain, in which reference TRBV19 and TRBJ1-5 provide the parts outside the CDR3, is DGGITQSPKYLFRKEGQNVTLSCEQNLNHDAMYWYRQDPGQGLRLIYYSQIVNDFQKGDIAEGYSVSREKKESFPLTVTSAQKNPTAFYLCASSIGRGNQPQHFGDGTRLSIL.

This clone was observed at least ten times. From the germline J gene comes the end of the CDR3, since the read stops 3 residues before it. The chain joins TRBV5-1 to TRBJ1-6, with 7 bases lining up with TRBD1. The CDR3 is made up of 14 amino acids. Looked up from germline, CDR1 is SGHRS and CDR2 is YFSETQ. With V trimmed by 2 bases and J by 10 bases, 6 bases remained unmatched. Here the CDR3 reads CASSLRQGDSPLHF. Incomplete CDR3 DNA: TGCGCCAGCAGCTTAAGGCAGGGGGACTCACCC. Variable domain in full (rest from reference TRBV5-1 and TRBJ1-6): KAGVTQTPRYLIKTRGQQVTLSCSPISGHRSVSWYQQTPGQGLQFLFEYFSETQRNKGNFPGRFSGRQFSNSRSEMNVSTLELGDSALYLCASSLRQGDSPLHFGNGTRLTVT.

The table lists this clone with a few counts. The read ends 3 residues early relative to the CDR3; the germline J gene fills the gap. This sequence joins TRBV19 and TRBJ2-7; 8 bases align to TRBD1. CDR1 is LNHDA, CDR2 SQIVND, per germline (reference sequence). V dropped 4 bases and J dropped 3; count of bases not matched to a gene: 2. The CDR3 contains 13 residues. The sequenced CDR3 bases are TGTGCCAGTAGTAGGACAGGGATCTACGAG. Residues: CASSRTGIYE. In full, the CDR3 is CASSRTGIYEQYF.

To note about this clone: Read sequence stops 3 residues before the CDR3 end, and the germline J gene provides the missing end. The rearrangement joins TRBV2 to TRBJ2-7, with TRBD1 as a possible D gene (6 bases). Trimming removed 5 bases from V and 4 bases from J, with 9 bases in between. The CDR3 runs 12 residues. Germline CDR1 SNHLY, CDR2 FYNNEI. CDR3 in amino acids: CASSPQGYEQYF. The sequenced part of the CDR3 DNA is TGTGCCAGCAGTCCTCAGGGGTACGAG.

This clone came up a few times. The read terminates 3 residues ahead of where the CDR3 ends, so the germline J gene completes it. This chain connects TRBV7-9 to TRBJ2-7, with TRBD1 as a possible D gene (5 bases). V lost 5 bases and J 5 bases, leaving 16 bases between the germline ends. The CDR3 totals 14 residues. Germline lookup yields CDR1 SEHNR and CDR2 FQNEAQ (reference sequence). The CDR3 sequence: CASSPLPGSHEQYF. The part of the CDR3 DNA that was read is TGTGCCAGCAGCCCTCTTCCAGGGTCCCACGAG.

This clone was found a few times. Sequencing ends 3 residues short of the CDR3 end; the germline J gene provides the rest. V is TRBV6-2 or TRBV6-3 and J is TRBJ2-7, with TRBD2 matching over 7 bases. CDR1 is MNHEY and CDR2 is SVGEGT in the germline V gene. The J segment lost 1 base and the V segment lost 6 bases, leaving 15 bases of the junction unmatched. This CDR3 contains 17 residues. The CDR3 bases that were read are TGTGCCAGCAGCCGCTACCCAGGACTAGGGTCGTCCTACGAG. This codes for CASSRYPGLGSSYE. From start to end, the CDR3 is CASSRYPGLGSSYEQYF.

In its sample, this clone was seen many times. The read is 3 residues too short to cover the CDR3 end, so that end is filled in from the germline J gene. The gene calls are TRBV20-1 and TRBJ2-4, with D unresolved. CDR1 is DFQATT, CDR2 SNEGSKA, per germline (reference sequence). V gave up 6 bases and J gave up 5 bases, with 8 bases separating them. The CDR3 is made up of 11 amino acids. CDR3 loop: CSAPIQNIQYF. The CDR3 bases that were read are TGCAGTGCACCTATTCAAAACATT.